These 26 T cell receptor beta chains were sequenced from one sample in a study of post-analysis software for immune sequencing data. Incorporated into the TCR beta cDNA libraries were unique molecular identifiers, which served to reduce PCR and sequencing biases. TCRdb passed the PCR reads through MiXCR, listing each CDR3 protein once. This sample has about 160,000 distinct CDR3 sequences, with 35% to 40% found just once. The source material was blood, sampled after autologous hematopoietic stem cell transplantation. These receptors were obtained from a girl aged 5 to 17 with multiple sclerosis.

Details on this clonotype: One base away lies a much larger clone, so this may be a sequencing read error. The chain uses TRBV12-3 or TRBV12-4 and TRBJ2-7; a weak D match, TRBD1 (6 bases). Trimming removed 3 bases from V and 7 bases from J, with 28 bases in between. The CDR3 has 18 residues. CDR3 coding DNA: TGTGCCAGCAGTTTTTGGGGGCTAGACCCTTTGGACCACAATGAGCAGTACTTC. Translated: CASSFWGLDPLDHNEQYF.

DNA for the CDR3: TGTGCCAGCAACGGGGGGCTAGCCGGAAGCTCCTACAATGAGCAGTTCTTC. Its protein product is CASNGGLAGSSYNEQFF. The genes are TRBV7-9 and TRBJ2-1; D is possibly TRBD2 (7 bases). CDR1 and CDR2 (germline): SEHNR, FQNEAQ (reference sequence). V shed 7 bases and J shed 0 bases, with 19 bases lying between them. The CDR3 contains 17 residues.

This clonotype was detected a few times. The J gene is TRBJ2-1, the V gene TRBV3-1; 9 nucleotides match TRBD1. CDR3 length: 13 residues. The germline CDR1 and CDR2 sequences are LGHDT and YNNKEL (reference sequence). V was pared by 4 bases and J by 9 bases, with 4 bases of the junction left unmatched. Written as DNA, the CDR3 is TGTGCCAGCAGCCCTCCGGGACAGGGTGAGCAGTTCTTC. This gives the protein CASSPPGQGEQFF.

A few counts support this clonotype. The chain employs TRBV6-5 and TRBJ2-7; D unresolved. Trimming stripped 7 bases from V and 3 bases from J, with 19 bases between. This CDR3 region has 15 residues. Germline CDR1 is MNHEY and CDR2 is SVGAGI. The CDR3: CASTFGPPSGYEQYF. Written as DNA, the CDR3 is TGTGCCAGCACCTTCGGCCCACCGTCGGGCTACGAGCAGTACTTC.

The genes are TRBV29-1 and TRBJ2-1, with 8 bases fitting TRBD2. The CDR3 is made up of 14 amino acids. Germline V gives CDR1 SQVTM, CDR2 ANQGSEA. With V trimmed by 6 bases and J by 2 bases, 6 bases remained unmatched. CDR3 sequence: CSVSREDPYNEQFF. In nucleotides, the CDR3 is TGCAGCGTGTCGCGGGAGGACCCCTACAATGAGCAGTTCTTC.

The chain employs TRBV7-2 and TRBJ2-4; D gene unclear. Trimming took 5 bases from V and 0 from J, leaving 14 bases between them. This CDR3 has 16 residues. The V gene's germline CDR1 is SGHTA and CDR2 FQGNSA. The CDR3, as DNA: TGTGCCAGCAGCCCGACCATCCTTCTAGCCAAAAACATTCAGTACTTC. Its translation: CASSPTILLAKNIQYF.

This clonotype appeared a few times. J is TRBJ1-2 and V is TRBV20-1, with 7 bases matching TRBD1. V trimming: 1 base; J trimming: 4 bases; junction bases outside the gene matches: 6. The CDR3 has 14 amino acids. Germline CDR1 DFQATT, CDR2 SNEGSKA (reference sequence). CDR3 coding DNA: TGCAGTGCTAGAGGAGCAGGGGGGGTCTATGGCTACACCTTC. Its protein is CSARGAGGVYGYTF.

This sequence joins TRBV12-3 or TRBV12-4 and TRBJ1-1, with D possibly being TRBD1 (5 bases). Trimming cost V 6 bases and J 8 bases, with 13 bases left between them. The CDR3 runs to 12 residues. The CDR3 DNA follows: TGTGCCAGCAGCCCGGGGGGGTCGGAAGCTTTCTTT. It is translated as CASSPGGSEAFF.

The chain uses TRBV7-8 and TRBJ2-7; tentatively, D is TRBD1 (6 bases). The CDR3 spans 14 residues. Germline CDR1 and CDR2: SGHVS and FQNEAQ. The germline V and J ends were trimmed by 1 base and 2 bases, with 9 bases remaining between them. The CDR3 DNA reads TGTGCCAGCAGCTTAGGGACAGTTGCCTACGAGCAGTACTTC. Protein: CASSLGTVAYEQYF.

This clonotype was seen a handful of times. The CDR3, as DNA: TGCAGCGTTGGTGGGAGGGGGGATGAGCAGTTCTTC. Its translation is CSVGGRGDEQFF. This chain uses TRBV29-1 with TRBJ2-1; tentatively, D is TRBD2 (7 bases). V lost 4 bases, J lost 8 bases, and 12 bases lay in between. The length of the CDR3 is 12 residues. The germline V gene has CDR1 SQVTM and CDR2 ANQGSEA.

The chain carries TRBV6-6 and TRBJ1-2, with a weak D call TRBD1 (6 bases). Germline V gene data show CDR1 as MNHNY and CDR2 as SVGAGI (reference sequence). Trimming took 7 bases from V and 4 from J, leaving 16 bases between them. The CDR3 covers 14 residues. In nucleotides, the CDR3 is TGTGCCAGCATTCCAATTCCGGACAGCTATGGCTACACCTTC. Translation gives CASIPIPDSYGYTF.

This chain connects TRBV29-1 to TRBJ1-1; D gene unclear. The CDR3 is 12 amino acids. Deletions cut 1 base from V and 1 base from J, with 4 bases between. CDR1 is SQVTM, CDR2 ANQGSEA, per germline. CDR3 DNA sequence: TGCAGCGTTGAAGTACAGAACACTGAAGCTTTCTTT. Encoded protein: CSVEVQNTEAFF.

This sequence joins TRBV9 and TRBJ2-1; no firm D call. CDR3 length equals 11 residues. The V gene lost 3 bases and the J gene lost 11 bases, with 9 bases spanning the gap. Germline CDR1 reads SGDLS; CDR2 reads YYNGEE. The CDR3 reads CASSADTKQFF. The DNA for the CDR3 is TGTGCCAGCAGCGCCGACACTAAGCAGTTCTTC. Based on the CDR3 plus reference TRBV9 and TRBJ2-1, the full variable domain is DSGVTQTPKHLITATGQRVTLRCSPRSGDLSVYWYQQSLDQGLQFLIQYYNGEERAKGNILERFSAQQFPDLHSELNLSSLELGDSALYFCASSADTKQFFGPGTRLTVL.

V and J are TRBV7-6 and TRBJ1-1, with 8 bases matching TRBD1. Trimming at V came to 5 bases and at J to 6 bases, leaving 11 bases not matched to a gene. The CDR3 runs to 15 residues. The germline V gene has CDR1 SGHVS and CDR2 FNYEAQ. The CDR3 protein is CASSLGQGGPSEAFF. The CDR3 DNA reads as TGTGCCAGCAGCCTCGGACAGGGAGGCCCCTCTGAAGCTTTCTTT.

The V gene is TRBV12-3 or TRBV12-4, the J gene TRBJ2-2; D is possibly TRBD2 (7 bases). V was clipped by 6 bases and J by 3 bases, with 23 bases between them. The CDR3 totals 18 residues. CDR3: CASSYRTPTGRDTGELFF. The DNA for the CDR3 is TGTGCCAGCAGCTACCGCACGCCCACAGGGAGGGACACCGGGGAGCTGTTTTTT.

This clonotype was detected ten times or more. The chain has TRBV5-5 and TRBJ1-2; tentative D call: TRBD1 (6 bases). This CDR3 has 15 residues. Germline V CDR1 and CDR2: SGHKS, YYEKEE (reference sequence). Trimming took 1 base from V and 0 from J, leaving 10 bases between them. CDR3 DNA: TGTGCCAGCAGCTTGTCGGGGGCCACTAACTATGGCTACACCTTC. Its translation is CASSLSGATNYGYTF.

The chain joins TRBV9 to TRBJ2-7; D unresolved. This CDR3 comprises 14 residues. Trimming took 0 bases from V and 0 from J, leaving 7 bases between them. Germline CDR1 reads SGDLS; CDR2 reads YYNGEE. CDR3 in amino acids: CASSVEYGSYEQYF. CDR3 nucleotide sequence: TGTGCCAGCAGCGTAGAGTATGGCTCCTACGAGCAGTACTTC.

J is TRBJ2-1 and V is TRBV7-3; possible D gene TRBD1, 5 bases. V shed 5 bases and J shed 4 bases, with 15 bases lying between them. The CDR3 is 15 residues long. Germline V gene sequence: CDR1 SGHTA, CDR2 FQGTGA. The CDR3 spells CASSVGVTEYNEQFF. Here the CDR3 DNA reads TGTGCCAGCAGCGTAGGGGTTACAGAGTACAATGAGCAGTTCTTC.

This clonotype has a handful of counts. The rearrangement links TRBV29-1 to TRBJ2-7; D is unclear. CDR1 SQVTM and CDR2 ANQGSEA come from the germline V gene. The CDR3 is 15 residues long. Trimming shortened V by 7 bases and J by 0 bases, and 19 bases separated the two germline ends. The CDR3 reads CSAEGFGESSYEQYF. The CDR3 region has the DNA TGCAGCGCCGAAGGGTTTGGAGAGAGCTCCTACGAGCAGTACTTC.

The gene calls are TRBV7-9 and TRBJ1-4; weak D call: TRBD1 (6 bases). The CDR3 is 15 residues long. Germline V lookup: CDR1 SEHNR, CDR2 FQNEAQ (reference sequence). V lost 6 bases to trimming and J lost 8 bases, with 19 bases between them. CDR3 sequence (DNA): TGTGCCAGCAGTCCAGGGGCCCAGTGGAGGGAAAAACTGTTTTTT. It is translated as CASSPGAQWREKLFF.

This clonotype was recorded a few times. The V and J genes are TRBV10-3 and TRBJ1-1, with D perhaps matching TRBD1 (6 bases). CDR1 and CDR2 (germline): ENHRY, SYGVKD. V lost 10 bases and J 3 bases, leaving 21 bases between the germline ends. This CDR3 is built from 15 residues. Written as DNA, the CDR3 is TGTGCCACCGGAGGCCGGGGGGCGTTGGACACTGAAGCTTTCTTT. It is translated as CATGGRGALDTEAFF.

J is TRBJ2-5 and V is TRBV5-1, with a tentative D call TRBD2 (5 bases). This CDR3 region has 14 residues. The germline CDR1 and CDR2 sequences are SGHRS and YFSETQ. Trimming pared 4 bases from V and 5 bases from J, leaving 15 bases between. CDR3 residues: CASSQDTGGETQYF. The CDR3 DNA reads as TGCGCCAGCAGCCAAGATACGGGCGGGGAGACCCAGTACTTC.

The chain recombines TRBV7-8 with TRBJ2-1, with 12 bases aligning to TRBD2. V lost 5 bases to trimming and J lost 3 bases; unmatched junction nucleotides: 14. In germline, CDR1 is SGHVS, CDR2 FQNEAQ. The CDR3 loop spans 19 amino acids. In DNA form, the CDR3 reads TGTGCCAGCAGCGACAGGGGGCTAGCGGGAGGGATTCACTACAATGAGCAGTTCTTC. Translation gives CASSDRGLAGGIHYNEQFF.

This clonotype has just a few counts. The V gene is TRBV20-1, the J gene TRBJ2-1, with 11 nucleotides matching TRBD2. V dropped 1 base and J dropped 5; count of bases not matched to a gene: 4. CDR1 DFQATT and CDR2 SNEGSKA come from the germline V gene (reference sequence). This CDR3 spans 15 amino acids. The CDR3 region has the DNA TGCAGTGCTAGAGGCCAACTAGCGGGAGACAATGAGCAGTTCTTC. This codes for CSARGQLAGDNEQFF.

The chain uses TRBV3-1 and TRBJ1-4; 8 bases line up with TRBD1. This CDR3 comprises 14 residues. V lost 4 bases and J lost 7; bases outside the gene matches: 5. Germline CDR1 is LGHDT and CDR2 is YNNKEL (reference sequence). CDR3 in DNA: TGTGCCAGCAGCCGACAGGGGTGGGCTGAAAAACTGTTTTTT. Its protein is CASSRQGWAEKLFF.

The rearrangement joins TRBV7-7 to TRBJ2-1; maybe TRBD2 (8 bases). CDR1 and CDR2 (germline): SSHAT, FNYEAQ (reference sequence). The CDR3 loop spans 17 amino acids. Trimming left V 5 bases short and J 6 bases short, with 23 bases between. CDR3 protein: CASSRDSGGFGGNEQFF. In nucleotides, the CDR3 is TGTGCCAGCAGCCGGGACAGCGGGGGATTCGGCGGCAATGAGCAGTTCTTC. The whole variable domain, filled in from reference TRBV7-7 and TRBJ2-1, reads GAGVSQSPRYKVTKRGQDVTLRCDPISSHATLYWYQQALGQGPEFLTYFNYEAQPDKSGLPSDRFSAERPEGSISTLTIQRTEQRDSAMYRCASSRDSGGFGGNEQFFGPGTRLTVL.